The clone carrying this T cell receptor (beta chain) appeared many times. The antigen remains unidentified. 5'RACE employing 10-nucleotide random UMIs yielded the cDNA. TCRdb passed the 5' RACE reads through MiXCR, listing each CDR3 protein once. The profile shows 100,000 or so distinct CDR3 sequences, roughly 3.5% of them singletons. The data were taken from a study of neurological immune-mediated disorders. Study conclusions and caveats: Levels of TCR clonal expansion peaked in HTLV-1-associated myelopathy and reached their lowest in multiple sclerosis, under those of healthy controls.

The sequenced sample consisted of PBMCs. The TCR originated in a woman under 30 with multiple sclerosis.

The CDR3 DNA reads TGTGCCAGCAGCTTAGAGGGAGAAGGCAATCAGCCCCAGCATTTT. It encodes CASSLEGEGNQPQHF. The chain has TRBV7-9 and TRBJ1-5; no reliable D call. The ends were cut back, 1 base at V and 2 bases at J, with 9 bases in the middle. Germline CDR1 reads SEHNR; CDR2 reads FQNEAQ (reference sequence). The CDR3 covers 15 residues.